This TCR beta chain was obtained from a study of long-term antiretroviral therapy in people with HIV. It was in the United States that all participants with HIV were treated. This clone came up once. The CDR3 extends over 14 amino acids. The V end lost 0 bases, the J end lost 1 base, and 6 bases lay between the germline ends. Germline CDR1 and CDR2: SEHNR and FQNEAQ (reference sequence). The immunoSEQ assay was v3.0, run at survey level. Generated by immunoSEQ multiplex PCR, the TCRdb table keeps only in-frame clones and is missing some. This sample carries under 25,000 clones, more than 70% of them seen once, and the ten largest clones take roughly 3.5%.

Sequenced material: unsorted PBMCs, taken just under 2.7 years after starting antiretroviral therapy. The V call is TRBV7-9, the J call TRBJ2-5; perhaps TRBD2 as D (6 bases). The sequence derives from a woman in her 50s with HIV. CDR3 in amino acids: CASSLAGGQETQYF. Written as DNA, the CDR3 is TGTGCCAGCAGCTTAGCGGGGGGCCAAGAGACCCAGTACTTC.